The TCR beta chain under discussion was sequenced for a study of CD8+CD57+ T cells in acquired aplastic anemia. Overall study findings and caveats: Some 31 CD8+ CDR3 sequences were shared between patients and controls. Patients and controls were not found to differ significantly in CD8+ Simpson's diversity.

Genomic DNA constituted the template upon which TCR beta VDJ and CDR3 profiling was performed. From the reads, TCRdb called clonotypes with MiXCR, one entry per CDR3 protein. Seen here are approximately 200,000 distinct CDR3 sequences, about three fifths observed once, and the top ten hold around 42%. This clonotype was counted only a few times. Its target is not known. Sequenced sample: sorted CD4+, CD8+, or CD8+CD57+ T cells (not recorded which) from PBMCs. The TCR was taken from a human donor with severe aplastic anemia or a healthy control (not recorded which).

CDR3 protein: CASSYSGGHYGYTF. As DNA, the CDR3 is TGTGCCAGCAGTTACTCAGGGGGCCACTATGGCTACACCTTC. This sequence joins TRBV6-5 and TRBJ1-2; 7 bases map to TRBD1. The CDR3 extends over 14 amino acids. V lost 0 bases, J lost 3 bases, and 1 base stayed unmatched. Germline CDR1 reads MNHEY; CDR2 reads SVGAGI.